This T cell receptor (beta chain) derives from a study of blood T cells in healthy people across ages. The overall study: With template switching, about one barcoded beta molecule was captured per two T cells.

Through a sample-barcoded 5' primer and a J-beta primer mix, a second PCR was run for about 6 to 12 cycles. TCRdb used MiXCR to reprocess the 5' RACE reads, holding one entry per CDR3 protein. The sample includes about 970,000 distinct CDR3 sequences, roughly half of them seen just once. Study-wide results and caveats: Estimates drawn from one million T cells were deemed to understate diversity. Possibly, changes in expanded clonotypes were confounded because donor CMV status was unknown.

In each sample, at least 6.5 million PBMCs were isolated. Of note for this clonotype: Its antigen is unknown.

This clonotype was obtained from a woman in her sixties in good health. Sequenced sample: blood.

The CDR3 nucleotides read TGCGCCAGCAGCCACGGAAGGGGACAGGGGACCGGTGGCTACACCTTC. Protein: CASSHGRGQGTGGYTF. This chain connects TRBV4-3 to TRBJ1-2, with 10 positions matching TRBD1. The CDR3 loop spans 16 amino acids. CDR1 LGHNA and CDR2 YSLEER come from the germline V gene. V shed 3 bases and J 7 bases; nucleotides not matched to a gene: 11.